One and the same sample provided the 32 T cell receptor beta chains below, sequenced in a study of cytomegalovirus exposure and HLA in healthy donors. The PCR employed 60 Vbeta primers together with 13 Jbeta primers. Using immunoSEQ multiplex PCR, the repertoire was profiled, and TCRdb retains in-frame clones only, with some absent. The sample carries some 99,000 clones, 65% to 90% recorded once. The sequencing input was PBMCs. The receptors derive from a woman aged 25 to 39 in good health and CMV-seronegative.

The CDR3 region is CASSSSDGAQHF. DNA for the CDR3: TGTGCCAGCAGCTCATCGGACGGGGCCCAGCATTTT. This chain uses TRBV11-1 with TRBJ1-5; D is unresolved. The CDR3 consists of 12 residues. V dropped 4 bases and J dropped 11 bases, with 12 bases sitting between them. Germline V gives CDR1 SGHAT, CDR2 FQDESV (reference sequence).

This chain connects TRBV19 to TRBJ2-2, with 8 nucleotides matching TRBD2. Germline trimming cut 5 bases from V and 2 bases from J; bases unmatched to any gene: 13. The germline V gene encodes CDR1 LNHDA and CDR2 SQIVND (reference sequence). The CDR3 sequence is 18 residues long. In DNA, the CDR3 is TGTGCCAGTAGTTGGGGGAGCGGGAGTAATCTCAACACCGGGGAGCTGTTTTTT. Amino acid sequence: CASSWGSGSNLNTGELFF.

This clone was seen more than once but under ten times. This chain connects TRBV15 to TRBJ1-5, with D tentatively TRBD1 (5 bases). Per the germline V gene, CDR1 is LNHNV and CDR2 is YYDKDF (reference sequence). V was pared by 0 bases and J by 4 bases, with 13 bases between. CDR3 size: 16 residues. CDR3 nucleotides: TGTGCCACCAGCAGAGATCGAACAGGCAAAAATCAGCCCCAGCATTTT. Its translation: CATSRDRTGKNQPQHF. Full variable domain (remainder filled in from reference TRBV15 and TRBJ1-5): DAMVIQNPRYQVTQFGKPVTLSCSQTLNHNVMYWYQQKSSQAPKLLFHYYDKDFNNEADTPDNFQSRRPNTSFCFLDIRSPGLGDTAMYLCATSRDRTGKNQPQHFGDGTRLSIL.

The chain combines TRBV18 with TRBJ2-7, with D unresolved. In germline, CDR1 is KGHSH, CDR2 LQKENI. The germline V and J ends were trimmed by 3 bases and 5 bases, with 5 bases remaining between them. The CDR3 is 11 amino acids. The CDR3 region is CASSPFDEQYF. The CDR3 DNA reads as TGTGCCAGCTCACCTTTCGACGAGCAGTACTTC.

The chain is built from TRBV14 and TRBJ1-4; no definite D call. V lost 0 bases and J 6 bases, leaving 11 bases between the germline ends. The CDR3 length is 15 residues. Germline values: CDR1 SGHDN, CDR2 FVKESK. The CDR3 DNA reads TGTGCCAGCAGCCAAGACGCGGGGTGGGATGAAAAACTGTTTTTT. This sequence encodes CASSQDAGWDEKLFF.

This chain links TRBV27 with TRBJ2-2; 13 positions agree with TRBD2. V lost 3 bases and J lost 3; bases outside the gene matches: 7. Germline lookup yields CDR1 MNHEY and CDR2 SMNVEV (reference sequence). The CDR3 loop spans 18 amino acids. CDR3 in amino acids: CASSLSTSGRAYTGELFF. The CDR3 DNA reads TGTGCCAGCAGTTTGAGCACTAGCGGGAGGGCCTACACCGGGGAGCTGTTTTTT.

This chain uses TRBV7-9 with TRBJ2-7, with a possible D match to TRBD2 (6 bases). V dropped 5 bases and J dropped 3 bases, with 17 bases sitting between them. Germline V gene sequence: CDR1 SEHNR, CDR2 FQNEAQ (reference sequence). CDR3 length: 15 amino acids. The CDR3 loop reads CASSHWGENVYEQYF. CDR3 bases: TGTGCCAGCAGCCACTGGGGGGAAAATGTCTACGAGCAGTACTTC.

J is TRBJ2-4 and V is TRBV6-5; the D gene is possibly TRBD1 (6 bases). V was shortened by 5 bases and J by 6 bases, with 11 bases between the two germline ends. Germline CDR1 MNHEY, CDR2 SVGAGI. The CDR3 runs 13 residues. The CDR3 protein is CASSRTDLNIQYF. The CDR3 nucleotides are TGTGCCAGCAGTCGGACAGACTTAAACATTCAGTACTTC.

The chain is built from TRBV28 and TRBJ1-2; 7 bases align to TRBD1. The CDR3 has 16 residues. Per germline, CDR1 MDHEN and CDR2 SYDVKM. After removal of 7 bases from V and 0 bases from J, the junction contained 11 bases not matched to a gene. Here the CDR3 reads CASKRAGQETNYGYTF. The CDR3 DNA reads as TGTGCCAGCAAGCGAGCAGGACAGGAGACTAACTATGGCTACACCTTC.

The gene calls are TRBV18 and TRBJ1-4; D might be TRBD1 (5 bases). V lost 2 bases and J 10 bases, leaving 11 bases between the germline ends. Germline-derived CDR1 and CDR2 are KGHSH and LQKENI. The CDR3 length is 13 residues. CDR3 nucleotide sequence: TGTGCCAGCTCACCAGCGCAGGGTGGAAAACTGTTTTTT. Amino acids: CASSPAQGGKLFF. Variable domain in full (rest from reference TRBV18 and TRBJ1-4): NAGVMQNPRHLVRRRGQEARLRCSPMKGHSHVYWYRQLPEEGLKFMVYLQKENIIDESGMPKERFSAEFPKEGPSILRIQQVVRGDSAAYFCASSPAQGGKLFFGSGTQLSVL.

In the case of this clone: A junction end diverges from the germline sequence, so it may reflect a read error. The chain's CDR3 is CASTRSGTGNAEAFF. The CDR3 coding sequence is TGTGCCAGCACCCGATCGGGGACAGGGAACGCTGAAGCTTTCTTT. The gene calls are TRBV6-1 and TRBJ1-1, with 9 bases aligning to TRBD1. The V gene's germline CDR1 is MNHNS and CDR2 SASEGT. CDR3 size: 15 residues.

The V call is TRBV28, the J call TRBJ2-5, with no clear D. The DNA end favors TRBJ2-7, so the J call may be wrong. The CDR3 loop spans 13 amino acids. Germline loops: CDR1 MDHEN, CDR2 SYDVKM. CDR3 loop: CASSLSDSYEQYF. The CDR3 region has the DNA TGTGCCAGCAGTTTATCGGACTCCTACGAGCAGTACTTC.

V is TRBV4-3 and J is TRBJ2-2; 8 nucleotides align to TRBD2. Germline V gene data show CDR1 as LGHNA and CDR2 as YSLEER. The CDR3 runs 17 residues. The V and J ends lost 4 bases and 6 bases, in that order; junction bases with no gene match: 13. Here the CDR3 reads CASSRDVLAGRPGELFF. CDR3 nucleotides: TGCGCCAGCAGCCGGGATGTTCTAGCGGGCCGCCCCGGGGAGCTGTTTTTT.

As to this clone: Different DNA sequences within this sample yield the same CDR3. The chain combines TRBV5-8 with TRBJ2-1; maybe TRBD2 (6 bases). Trimming cost V 0 bases and J 3 bases, with 13 bases left between them. The CDR3 has 16 amino acids. Germline CDR1 is SGHTS and CDR2 is YDEGEE. The CDR3 nucleotides read TGTGCCAGCAGCTTGGTCTTGGGGGGTGGCTACAATGAGCAGTTCTTC. Translated, it gives CASSLVLGGGYNEQFF.

The chain couples TRBV21-1 to TRBJ2-7; the table's D call TRBD2 went unverified against the DNA. TRBV21-1 is noted as a pseudogene. The CDR3 totals 16 residues. The CDR3 region is CASSKGLAGVSYEQYF. The CDR3 nucleotides are TGTGCCAGCAGCAAAGGGCTAGCGGGAGTTTCCTACGAGCAGTACTTC.

CDR3 in amino acids: CASSLYGQRAMNTEAFF. The CDR3 nucleotides are TGTGCCAGCAGCCTTTACGGACAGAGAGCAATGAACACTGAAGCTTTCTTT. This chain links TRBV13 with TRBJ1-1; D perhaps matches TRBD1 (6 bases). CDR1 PRHDT and CDR2 FYEKMQ come from the germline V gene (reference sequence). The V gene lost 5 bases and the J gene lost 0 bases, with 19 bases spanning the gap. The CDR3 runs 17 residues.

This clone showed up just a few times. The chain joins TRBV11-2 to TRBJ1-6; 7 bases fit TRBD1. The V and J ends lost 5 bases and 9 bases, in that order; junction bases with no gene match: 10. This CDR3 is built from 15 residues. Looked up from germline, CDR1 is SGHAT and CDR2 is FQNNGV. CDR3 in DNA: TGTGCCAGCAGCCCCCCCCCAGGGGGGATTTCACCCCTCCACTTT. It specifies CASSPPPGGISPLHF.

The chain employs TRBV6-5 and TRBJ1-5; D gene unclear. Looked up from germline, CDR1 is MNHEY and CDR2 is SVGAGI. Deletions cut 6 bases from V and 4 bases from J, with 10 bases between. This CDR3 region has 13 residues. DNA for the CDR3: TGTGCCAGCAGCTATAGCGTGAATCAGCCCCAGCATTTT. It specifies CASSYSVNQPQHF.

Points on this clone: At one of its ends the junction is not consistent with the germline gene, which may arise from a read error. Other DNA sequences within the sample encode an identical CDR3. This chain connects TRBV5-1 to TRBJ2-5, with D perhaps TRBD1 (6 bases). Germline V gives CDR1 SGHRS, CDR2 YFSETQ. The CDR3 totals 13 residues. In DNA form, the CDR3 reads TGCGCTAGCAGCTTGGCAGGGGTCGGCACCCAGTACTTC. Translating gives CASSLAGVGTQYF.

The chain couples TRBV2 to TRBJ2-7; a weak D match, TRBD1 (6 bases). V lost 7 bases to trimming and J lost 9 bases, with 19 bases between them. Germline-derived CDR1 and CDR2 are SNHLY and FYNNEI. The CDR3 consists of 13 residues. CDR3 in amino acids: CASTPQGRTRQYF. As DNA, the CDR3 is TGTGCCAGCACTCCACAGGGTAGAACTAGGCAGTACTTC.

The genes are TRBV14 and TRBJ2-2, with TRBD1 identical over 7 bases. This CDR3 is built from 15 residues. Germline V CDR1 and CDR2: SGHDN, FVKESK. V dropped 4 bases and J dropped 2; count of bases not matched to a gene: 4. The CDR3 bases are TGTGCCAGCAGCCGGACAGGCTTTAACACCGGGGAGCTGTTTTTT. Encoded protein: CASSRTGFNTGELFF.

This clone was found once. The chain couples TRBV5-1 to TRBJ2-7; D perhaps matches TRBD1 (6 bases). V gave up 4 bases and J gave up 2 bases, with 10 bases separating them. The germline V gene encodes CDR1 SGHRS and CDR2 YFSETQ. The CDR3 runs to 13 residues. The CDR3, as DNA: TGCGCCAGCAGCAAGGGACACCCCTACGAGCAGTACTTC. Translation gives CASSKGHPYEQYF.

This clone was counted a single time. The genes are TRBV6-5 and TRBJ1-2, with 8 positions matching TRBD1. Trimming at V came to 8 bases and at J to 10 bases, leaving 9 bases not matched to a gene. Germline V gene sequence: CDR1 MNHEY, CDR2 SVGAGI. CDR3 length equals 12 residues. CDR3 nucleotides: TGTGCCAGCGGCCAGGACAGGGTTTTCTACACCTTC. As protein: CASGQDRVFYTF.

The chain links TRBV30 to TRBJ2-1; TRBD2 matches 8 bases. Trimming cost V 3 bases and J 10 bases; bases outside gene matches: 11. Per the germline V gene, CDR1 is GTSNPN and CDR2 is SVGIG (reference sequence). This CDR3 comprises 14 residues. The CDR3 sequence is CAWRGLGAGREQFF. The CDR3 DNA reads TGTGCCTGGAGGGGACTAGGGGCAGGACGGGAGCAGTTCTTC.

J is TRBJ2-7 and V is TRBV29-1, with 13 bases aligning to TRBD2. J gave up 2 bases and V 7 bases, and 2 bases lay outside the gene matches. CDR1 is SQVTM, CDR2 ANQGSEA, per germline. CDR3 length equals 13 residues. CDR3 sequence reads: CSAGLAGTYEQYF. CDR3 bases: TGCAGCGCGGGACTAGCGGGAACCTACGAGCAGTACTTC.

A few counts support this clone. J is TRBJ1-4 and V is TRBV15; maybe TRBD1 (6 bases). Germline lookup yields CDR1 LNHNV and CDR2 YYDKDF (reference sequence). There are 14 residues in the CDR3. With 8 bases removed from V and 5 bases from J, the gap between germline ends came to 15 bases. This CDR3 is CATWGGGRNEKLFF. The CDR3 bases are TGTGCCACCTGGGGGGGCGGGCGGAATGAAAAACTGTTTTTT. Based on the CDR3 plus reference TRBV15 and TRBJ1-4, the full variable domain is DAMVIQNPRYQVTQFGKPVTLSCSQTLNHNVMYWYQQKSSQAPKLLFHYYDKDFNNEADTPDNFQSRRPNTSFCFLDIRSPGLGDTAMYLCATWGGGRNEKLFFGSGTQLSVL.

This chain links TRBV4-1 with TRBJ1-5; perhaps TRBD1 as D (5 bases). The CDR3 is 16 amino acids. Germline V gene data show CDR1 as MGHRA and CDR2 as YSYEKL. Trimming cost V 1 base and J 6 bases, with 16 bases left between them. Here the CDR3 DNA reads TGCGCCAGCAGCCAAGTGGAGGGGTTCGTTTCTCAGCCCCAGCATTTT. Encoded protein: CASSQVEGFVSQPQHF.

The rearrangement links TRBV5-6 to TRBJ2-5; D is unclear. The germline V gene encodes CDR1 SGHDT and CDR2 YYEEEE. This CDR3 comprises 13 residues. Between the trimmed V and J ends, which lost 0 bases and 5 bases, there was a span of 8 bases. DNA of the CDR3: TGTGCCAGCAGCTTGGGTAGTACTGAGACCCAGTACTTC. As protein: CASSLGSTETQYF.

This chain connects TRBV7-6 to TRBJ1-5; D not resolved. The CDR3 is 13 amino acids. V lost 4 bases to trimming and J lost 4 bases, with 8 bases between them. Germline V gives CDR1 SGHVS, CDR2 FNYEAQ. The CDR3 DNA reads as TGTGCCAGCAGCTCTCAGGAAAATCAGCCCCAGCATTTT. Protein sequence: CASSSQENQPQHF. Looking up the rest from reference TRBV7-6 and TRBJ1-5 gives the full variable domain: GAGVSQSPRYKVTKRGQDVALRCDPISGHVSLYWYRQALGQGPEFLTYFNYEAQQDKSGLPNDRFSAERPEGSISTLTIQRTEQRDSAMYRCASSSQENQPQHFGDGTRLSIL.

This clone appeared a few times. The chain has TRBV7-2 and TRBJ2-5; 7 bases match TRBD2. Germline V gene lookup returns CDR1 SGHTA and CDR2 FQGNSA. This CDR3 region has 14 residues. With 1 base clipped from V and 4 bases from J, the junction kept 3 bases outside the gene matches. CDR3 nucleotides: TGTGCCAGCAGCTTAGGGGGGAGGGGAGAGACCCAGTACTTC. This codes for CASSLGGRGETQYF.

The chain uses TRBV7-2 and TRBJ2-3; 7 bases match TRBD2. The CDR3 covers 17 residues. Trimming at V came to 3 bases and at J to 3 bases, leaving 12 bases not matched to a gene. Germline lookup yields CDR1 SGHTA and CDR2 FQGNSA. The CDR3 sequence: CASSLGGALGGTDTQYF. The CDR3 DNA sequence: TGTGCCAGCAGCTTGGGAGGGGCCCTCGGAGGTACAGATACGCAGTATTTT.

The chain carries TRBV5-4 and TRBJ2-7; maybe TRBD2 (6 bases). Germline V gene data show CDR1 as SGHNT and CDR2 as YYREEE (reference sequence). Trimming removed 0 bases at V and 4 bases at J, with 14 bases between. CDR3 length: 15 residues. The chain's CDR3 is CASSLVSGVGYEQYF. The CDR3 nucleotides are TGTGCCAGCAGCTTGGTATCGGGGGTGGGGTACGAGCAGTACTTC.